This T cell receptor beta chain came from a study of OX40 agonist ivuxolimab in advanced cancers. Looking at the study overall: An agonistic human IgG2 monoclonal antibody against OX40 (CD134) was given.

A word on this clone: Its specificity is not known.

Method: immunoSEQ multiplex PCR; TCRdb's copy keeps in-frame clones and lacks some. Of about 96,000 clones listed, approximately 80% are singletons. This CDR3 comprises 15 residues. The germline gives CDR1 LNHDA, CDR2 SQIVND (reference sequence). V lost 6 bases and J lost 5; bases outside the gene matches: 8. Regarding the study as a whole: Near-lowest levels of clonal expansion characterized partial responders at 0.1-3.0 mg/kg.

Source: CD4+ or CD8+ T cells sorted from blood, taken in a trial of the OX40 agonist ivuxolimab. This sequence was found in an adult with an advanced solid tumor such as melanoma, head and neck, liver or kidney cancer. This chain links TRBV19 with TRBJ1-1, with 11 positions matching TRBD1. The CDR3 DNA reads TGTGCCAGTAGCGGGGACAGGGGGAAATTAACTGAAGCTTTCTTT. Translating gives CASSGDRGKLTEAFF.